The clone carrying this TCR beta chain was detected a few times. Per the original methods: Reference gene primers were amplified, and this amplification served to estimate nucleated cell counts. The data were produced by immunoSEQ multiplex PCR, yet TCRdb's version contains in-frame clones alone and is incomplete. V and J calls and clone size are those listed in that table; D and trimming were worked out from the DNA. The sample lists 200,000 to 250,000 clones; around 88% were seen once. CDR1 is SGHTA and CDR2 is FQGNSA in the germline V gene. The length of the CDR3 is 12 residues. V was pared by 2 bases and J by 9 bases, with 5 bases between. Seattle cases were enrolled at active infection and followed longitudinally. The sample comes from a study of blood T cell repertoires in COVID-19. Whole-study context: Material from acute and convalescent COVID-19 was sourced from the United States, Italy and Spain. Sources were T cells, B-cell-depleted T cells, or PBMCs; the material itself was cDNA or gDNA.

The rearrangement joins TRBV7-2 to TRBJ1-6, with D unresolved. Sequenced: peripheral blood. The TCR comes from a woman younger than 45 with COVID-19, enrolled during active disease. CDR3 nucleotide sequence: TGTGCCAGCAGCTTAACCGGTTCACCCCTCCACTTT. This codes for CASSLTGSPLHF.